This T cell receptor (beta chain) came from a study of blood T cell repertoires in COVID-19. Study context: PBMCs, B-cell-depleted T cells, or T cells provided the cDNA or gDNA that made up the material.

Methods used by the authors: From reference gene primer amplification, estimates of nucleated cell counts were derived. Clones were sequenced by immunoSEQ multiplex PCR, and TCRdb holds only the in-frame ones, with some missing. V and J calls and clone size are those listed in that table; D and trimming were worked out from the DNA. The sample lists fewer than 400,000 clones, about 91% seen once, with approximately 9% in the top ten. CDR3 length: 18 amino acids. J gave up 1 base and V 4 bases, and 6 bases lay outside the gene matches. The germline gives CDR1 LGHNA, CDR2 YSLEER. Recruitment covered about 25 US areas and drew participants whose ages spanned roughly 18 to 90 years. This clone has just one count.

The specimen sequenced was PBMCs or T cells enriched from blood (not recorded which). The clonotype originates from a young woman who had recovered from COVID-19. The V call is TRBV4-3, the J call TRBJ2-3; TRBD2 aligns across 15 bases. DNA for the CDR3: TGCGCCAGCAGCCTAGGACTAGCGGGGGGGCGGGGCACAGATACGCAGTATTTT. This encodes CASSLGLAGGRGTDTQYF.